The 15 T cell receptor beta chains listed next were all sequenced from one sample in a study of shared clonotypes between healthy human individuals. Generated by immunoSEQ multiplex PCR, the TCRdb table keeps only in-frame clones and is missing some. The table shows fewer than 1.6 million clones, with approximately 98.5% occurring only once. Sequencing was done on a sample of naive CD4+ T cells sorted from blood. Subset here: CD45RA+ positively selected. These receptors were obtained from a young man in good health.

The rearrangement uses TRBV2 and TRBJ2-1; D might be TRBD1 or TRBD2, each matching 5 bases. The V gene's germline CDR1 is SNHLY and CDR2 FYNNEI. This CDR3 has 15 amino acids. Deletions cut 7 bases from V and 4 bases from J, with 17 bases between. This chain's CDR3 is CASNFERRTYNEQFF. CDR3 bases: TGTGCCAGCAATTTCGAGCGGAGGACATACAATGAGCAGTTCTTC.

J is TRBJ2-3 and V is TRBV9; 7 positions match TRBD2. The CDR3 is made up of 16 amino acids. V shed 4 bases, J shed 2 bases, and the junction held 10 bases outside the gene matches. Germline V CDR1 and CDR2: SGDLS, YYNGEE. CDR3 coding DNA: TGTGCCAGCAGCCCTCATCCGGGACTATCCACAGATACGCAGTATTTT. This encodes CASSPHPGLSTDTQYF. The full variable domain, rest sourced from reference TRBV9 and TRBJ2-3, is DSGVTQTPKHLITATGQRVTLRCSPRSGDLSVYWYQQSLDQGLQFLIQYYNGEERAKGNILERFSAQQFPDLHSELNLSSLELGDSALYFCASSPHPGLSTDTQYFGPGTRLTVL.

This sequence joins TRBV19 and TRBJ1-4; no clear D gene. CDR3 length equals 13 residues. Looked up from germline, CDR1 is LNHDA and CDR2 is SQIVND (reference sequence). V gave up 4 bases and J gave up 10 bases, with 13 bases separating them. Written as DNA, the CDR3 is TGTGCCAGTAGTAGGACGGTGGTTGGAAAACTGTTTTTT. This sequence encodes CASSRTVVGKLFF.

The chain uses TRBV28 and TRBJ2-7, with D possibly matching TRBD1 (10 bases). The V gene's germline CDR1 is MDHEN and CDR2 SYDVKM. V lost 0 bases and J 7 bases, leaving 25 bases between the germline ends. The CDR3 consists of 18 residues. The CDR3 DNA reads TGTGCCAGCAGTTTATGGGGACAGGGGTTAGCGGGAGCCGAAGAGCAGTACTTC. This encodes CASSLWGQGLAGAEEQYF. The full variable domain, with the rest looked up from reference TRBV28 and TRBJ2-7, is DVKVTQSSRYLVKRTGEKVFLECVQDMDHENMFWYRQDPGLGLRLIYFSYDVKMKEKGDIPEGYSVSREKKERFSLILESASTNQTSMYLCASSLWGQGLAGAEEQYFGPGTRLTVT.

The chain uses TRBV10-2 and TRBJ2-7; D gene ambiguous. The CDR3 spans 13 residues. CDR1 WSHSY and CDR2 SAAADI come from the germline V gene. Trimming took off 6 bases at V and 2 bases at J, with 11 bases between the two ends. Here the CDR3 DNA reads TGCGCCAGCAGGGTCACACAGACCTACGAGCAGTACTTC. Amino acids: CASRVTQTYEQYF.

The chain uses TRBV4-3 and TRBJ2-1; D gene ambiguous. Deletions cut 4 bases from V and 0 bases from J, with 10 bases between. Germline loops: CDR1 LGHNA, CDR2 YSLEER. The CDR3 has 15 residues. The CDR3 reads CASSRQEASYNEQFF. CDR3 nucleotide sequence: TGCGCCAGCAGCCGCCAAGAGGCCTCCTACAATGAGCAGTTCTTC.

This chain connects TRBV9 to TRBJ1-1; 11 bases line up with TRBD1. The germline V gene encodes CDR1 SGDLS and CDR2 YYNGEE. The CDR3 runs 14 residues. Trimming at V came to 2 bases and at J to 5 bases, leaving 2 bases not matched to a gene. CDR3 protein: CASSVGQGVTEAFF. The CDR3 DNA reads TGTGCCAGCAGCGTGGGACAGGGGGTTACTGAAGCTTTCTTT.

CDR3 in amino acids: CASSQRLALFDEQFF. The DNA for the CDR3 is TGTGCCAGCAGCCAAAGACTAGCTTTATTTGATGAGCAGTTCTTC. V usage is TRBV7-9 and J usage is TRBJ2-1, with TRBD2 matching 7 bases. Germline V gene sequence: CDR1 SEHNR, CDR2 FQNEAQ (reference sequence). Trimming took 5 bases from V and 8 from J; bases not matched to a gene: 12. This CDR3 contains 15 residues.

The chain couples TRBV18 to TRBJ1-5, with D perhaps matching TRBD1 (6 bases). Trimming took 2 bases from V and 4 from J, leaving 15 bases between them. In germline, CDR1 is KGHSH, CDR2 LQKENI. The CDR3 consists of 16 residues. The chain's CDR3 is CASSPRSGQINQPQHF. The CDR3 DNA follows: TGTGCCAGCTCACCAAGATCCGGACAGATAAATCAGCCCCAGCATTTT.

The chain employs TRBV7-9 and TRBJ1-1; TRBD1 is a possible D gene (5 bases). The CDR3 consists of 13 residues. Trimming stripped 3 bases from V and 7 bases from J, with 12 bases between. Germline CDR1 SEHNR, CDR2 FQNEAQ (reference sequence). CDR3 protein: CASSFLRDGEAFF. The DNA for the CDR3 is TGTGCCAGCAGCTTCCTCCGGGACGGTGAAGCTTTCTTT.

The V gene is TRBV28, the J gene TRBJ2-1; TRBD2 aligns across 8 bases. V shed 5 bases and J 5 bases; nucleotides not matched to a gene: 5. Germline-derived CDR1 and CDR2 are MDHEN and SYDVKM. CDR3 length: 14 residues. The CDR3 is CASSGTRRNNEQFF. CDR3 bases: TGTGCCAGCAGTGGGACTAGAAGGAACAATGAGCAGTTCTTC.

The CDR3: CAWSASYLPTTGPLNTEAFF. In DNA, the CDR3 is TGTGCCTGGAGTGCTTCTTACCTTCCTACCACTGGTCCACTGAACACTGAAGCTTTCTTT. This chain links TRBV30 with TRBJ1-1; D gene uncertain. This CDR3 region has 20 residues. Germline loops: CDR1 GTSNPN, CDR2 SVGIG (reference sequence). Trimming left V 1 base short and J 0 bases short, with 27 bases between. Combining the CDR3 with reference TRBV30 and TRBJ1-1 gives the whole variable domain SQTIHQWPATLVQPVGSPLSLECTVEGTSNPNLYWYRQAAGRGLQLLFYSVGIGQISSEVPQNLSASRPQDRQFILSSKKLLLSDSGFYLCAWSASYLPTTGPLNTEAFFGQGTRLTVV.

This chain links TRBV13 with TRBJ2-7, with a weak D call TRBD1 (6 bases). CDR1 is PRHDT, CDR2 FYEKMQ, per germline (reference sequence). Trimming removed 4 bases from V and 4 bases from J, with 26 bases in between. The CDR3 extends over 18 amino acids. CDR3 DNA: TGTGCCAGCAGCTCCCTTTCACGGCGCCGGGACACGGAATACGAGCAGTACTTC. It yields the protein CASSSLSRRRDTEYEQYF.

The V gene is TRBV11-2, the J gene TRBJ1-2; a possible D gene is TRBD1 (5 bases). Germline loops: CDR1 SGHAT, CDR2 FQNNGV. CDR3 length equals 15 residues. V was cut by 0 bases and J by 6 bases, with 14 bases left in between. DNA for the CDR3: TGTGCCAGCAGCTTAGAGGACCGCTCGGGGGATGGCTACACCTTC. Translating gives CASSLEDRSGDGYTF.

A word on this clone: Distinct nucleotide sequences in the sample also encode this CDR3. This sequence joins TRBV19 and TRBJ2-7; no clear D gene. There are 13 residues in the CDR3. The V end was cut by 2 bases, the J end by 2 bases, with 7 bases between. Germline assignment: CDR1 LNHDA and CDR2 SQIVND (reference sequence). The CDR3 loop is CASSITETYEQYF. CDR3 bases: TGTGCCAGTAGTATAACAGAAACCTACGAGCAGTACTTC.